This entry features one TCR beta chain sequence. The sample is drawn from a study of blood T cell repertoires in COVID-19. Sequencing was performed with immunoSEQ multiplex PCR; in TCRdb, only in-frame clones are kept and a portion is missing. The sample yields around 100,000 clones, about 85% seen once. The material sequenced was peripheral blood. The TCR sequence derives from a human donor in a cohort sampled during active COVID-19.

CDR3 nucleotides: TGTGCCAGCAGCTTCGGGGGGGGCACTGAAGCTTTCTTT. It is translated as CASSFGGGTEAFF. The V and J genes are TRBV5-4 and TRBJ1-1, with a weak D call TRBD1 (5 bases). Germline V lookup: CDR1 SGHNT, CDR2 YYREEE (reference sequence). Trimming took off 2 bases at V and 4 bases at J, with 9 bases between the two ends. This CDR3 is 13 amino acids long.